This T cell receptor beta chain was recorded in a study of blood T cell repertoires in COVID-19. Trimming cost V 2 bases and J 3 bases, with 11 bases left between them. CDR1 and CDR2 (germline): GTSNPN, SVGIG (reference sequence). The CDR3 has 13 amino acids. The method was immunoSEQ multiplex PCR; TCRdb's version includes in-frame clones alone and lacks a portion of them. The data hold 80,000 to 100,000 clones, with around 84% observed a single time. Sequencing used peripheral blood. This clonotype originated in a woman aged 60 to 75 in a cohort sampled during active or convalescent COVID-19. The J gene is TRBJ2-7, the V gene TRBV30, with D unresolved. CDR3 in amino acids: CAWSRPPSYEQYF. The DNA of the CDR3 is TGTGCCTGGAGTCGTCCCCCGAGCTACGAGCAGTACTTC. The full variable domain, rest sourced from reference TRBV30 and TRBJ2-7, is SQTIHQWPATLVQPVGSPLSLECTVEGTSNPNLYWYRQAAGRGLQLLFYSVGIGQISSEVPQNLSASRPQDRQFILSSKKLLLSDSGFYLCAWSRPPSYEQYFGPGTRLTVT.